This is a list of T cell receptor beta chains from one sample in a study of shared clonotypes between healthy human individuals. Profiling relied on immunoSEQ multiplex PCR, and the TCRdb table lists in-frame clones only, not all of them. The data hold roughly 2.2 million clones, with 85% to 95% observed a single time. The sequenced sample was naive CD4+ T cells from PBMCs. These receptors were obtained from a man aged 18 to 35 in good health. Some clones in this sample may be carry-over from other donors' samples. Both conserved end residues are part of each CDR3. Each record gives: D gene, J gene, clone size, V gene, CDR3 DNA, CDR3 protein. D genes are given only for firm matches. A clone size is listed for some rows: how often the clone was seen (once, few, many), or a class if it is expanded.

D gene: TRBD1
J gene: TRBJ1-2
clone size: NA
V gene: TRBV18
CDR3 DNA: TGTGCCAGCTCACCACCGAACACCGGACAGGGGGTTGGTGGCTACACCTTC
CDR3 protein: CASSPPNTGQGVGGYTF

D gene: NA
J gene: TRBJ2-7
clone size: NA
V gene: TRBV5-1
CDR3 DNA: TGCGCCAGCAGCTCCCTCTCGGCCCCCGAGCAGTACTTC
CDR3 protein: CASSSLSAPEQYF

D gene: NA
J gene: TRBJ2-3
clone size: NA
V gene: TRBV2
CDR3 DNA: TGTGCCAGCAGTGAAGTCCGCGGGATTTTTGGTACGCAGTATTTT
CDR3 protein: CASSEVRGIFGTQYF

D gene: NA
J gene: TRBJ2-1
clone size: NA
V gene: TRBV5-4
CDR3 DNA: TGTGCCAGCAGCTTGTTGGCGAGCTCCTACAATGAGCAGTTCTTC
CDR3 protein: CASSLLASSYNEQFF

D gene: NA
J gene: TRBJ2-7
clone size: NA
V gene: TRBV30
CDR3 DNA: TGTGCCTGGAGTGCACCGGGACTTAGACCGTACTTC
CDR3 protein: CAWSAPGLRPYF

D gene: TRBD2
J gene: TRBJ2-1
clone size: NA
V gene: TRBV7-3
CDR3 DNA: TGTGCCAGCAGCTCACTGGCGGGAGCCTACAATGAGCAGTTCTTC
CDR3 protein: CASSSLAGAYNEQFF

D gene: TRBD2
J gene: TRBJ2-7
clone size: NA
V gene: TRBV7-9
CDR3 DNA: TGTGCCAGCAGCTTAGACAGTTCTGGCGGGAGCCCAAGAGGGGAGCAGTACTTC
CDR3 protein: CASSLDSSGGSPRGEQYF

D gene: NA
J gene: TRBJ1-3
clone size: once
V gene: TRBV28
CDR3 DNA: TGTGCCAGCAGCAGATACCCGTTGGTTGGAAACACCATATATTTT
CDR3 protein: CASSRYPLVGNTIYF

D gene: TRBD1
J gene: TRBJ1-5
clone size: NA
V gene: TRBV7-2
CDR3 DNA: TGTGCCAGCAGCTTAAAGGGACAGATCTATAGCAATCAGCCCCAGCATTTT
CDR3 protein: CASSLKGQIYSNQPQHF

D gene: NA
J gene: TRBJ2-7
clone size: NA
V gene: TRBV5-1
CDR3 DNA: TGCGCCAGCAGCTTGGCCTGGGCAGCCTCCTACGAGCAGTACTTC
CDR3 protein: CASSLAWAASYEQYF

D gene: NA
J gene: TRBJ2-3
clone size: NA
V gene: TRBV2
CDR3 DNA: TGTGCCAGCAGCCCTCAGGGGAAAGATACGCAGTATTTT
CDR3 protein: CASSPQGKDTQYF

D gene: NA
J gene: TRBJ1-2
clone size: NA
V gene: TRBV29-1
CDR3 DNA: TGCAGCGCAGCTCCTTCCCCGGACGGGAATGGCTACACCTTC
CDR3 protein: CSAAPSPDGNGYTF

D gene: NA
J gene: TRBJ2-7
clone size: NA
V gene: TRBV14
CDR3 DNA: TGTGCCAGCAGCCTCCCGGGTCGGGCGGGAATCTACGAGCAGTACTTC
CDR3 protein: CASSLPGRAGIYEQYF

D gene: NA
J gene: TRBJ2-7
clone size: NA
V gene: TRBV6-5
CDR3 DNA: TGTGCCAGCAGTTACCCGGGGACCGGAGAGCAGTACTTC
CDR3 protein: CASSYPGTGEQYF

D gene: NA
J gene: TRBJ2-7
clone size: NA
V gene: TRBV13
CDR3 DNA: TGTGCCAGCAGCCCAATGGGACTCCCCAACGAGCAGTACTTC
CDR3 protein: CASSPMGLPNEQYF

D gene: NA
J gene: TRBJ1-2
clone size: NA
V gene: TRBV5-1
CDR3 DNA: TGCGCCAGCAGCCGGGGAACTGCGGGTGACTATGGCTACACCTTC
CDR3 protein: CASSRGTAGDYGYTF

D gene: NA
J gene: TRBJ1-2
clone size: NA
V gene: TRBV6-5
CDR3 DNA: TGTGCCAGCAGAGGACAGATTGCCCATGGCTACACCTTC
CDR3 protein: CASRGQIAHGYTF

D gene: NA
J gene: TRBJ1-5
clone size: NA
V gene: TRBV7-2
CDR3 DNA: TGTGCCAGCAGCTTAGGGGGCCCTTCGACGGGGCAGCCCCAGCATTTT
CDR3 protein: CASSLGGPSTGQPQHF

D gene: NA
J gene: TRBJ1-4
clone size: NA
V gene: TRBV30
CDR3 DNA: TGTGCCTGGAGTGTACTAAAGACCGTACTGTTTTTT
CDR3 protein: CAWSVLKTVLFF

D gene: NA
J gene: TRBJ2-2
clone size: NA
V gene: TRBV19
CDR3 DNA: TGTGCCAGTAGTATTTGGGGGCAGGGTAACACCGGGGAGCTGTTTTTT
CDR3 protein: CASSIWGQGNTGELFF

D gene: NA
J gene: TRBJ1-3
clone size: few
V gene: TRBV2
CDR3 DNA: TGTGCCAGCACGCGGCAGGTCTCTGGAAACACCATATATTTT
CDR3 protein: CASTRQVSGNTIYF

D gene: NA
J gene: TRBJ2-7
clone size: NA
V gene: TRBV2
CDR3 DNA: TGTGCCAGCCGGGACTTTCCTAGCTCCTACGAGCAGTACTTC
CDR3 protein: CASRDFPSSYEQYF

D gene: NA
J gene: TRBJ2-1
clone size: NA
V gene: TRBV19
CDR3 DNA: TGTGCCAGTAAGAATGCGGCGGGAAGGGGCAATGAGCAGTTCTTC
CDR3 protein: CASKNAAGRGNEQFF

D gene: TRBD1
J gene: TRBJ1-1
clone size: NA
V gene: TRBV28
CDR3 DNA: TGTGCCACATGCGGGTCGCAGGGGGCTGACACTGAAGCTTTCTTT
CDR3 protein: CATCGSQGADTEAFF

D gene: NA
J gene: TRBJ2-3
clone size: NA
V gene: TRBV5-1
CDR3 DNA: TGCGCCAGCAGCTTTGGGTCGAGTGGTAAAACAGATACGCAGTATTTT
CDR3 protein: CASSFGSSGKTDTQYF

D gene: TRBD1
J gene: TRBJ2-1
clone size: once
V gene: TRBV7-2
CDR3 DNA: TGTGCCAGCAGCTTGGGACAGGGCTACTCCTACAATGAGCAGTTCTTC
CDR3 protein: CASSLGQGYSYNEQFF

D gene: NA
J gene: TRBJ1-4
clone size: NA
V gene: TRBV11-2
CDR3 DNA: TGTGCCAGCAGCTTAGATAGAGTTGGAAAACTGTTTTTT
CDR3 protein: CASSLDRVGKLFF

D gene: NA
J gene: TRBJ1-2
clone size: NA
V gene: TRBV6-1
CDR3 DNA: TGTGCCAGCAGTGAAGGTGCAGGGTACTATGGCTACACCTTC
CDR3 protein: CASSEGAGYYGYTF

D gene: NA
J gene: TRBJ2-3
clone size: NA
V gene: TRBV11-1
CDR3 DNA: TGTGCCAGCAGGCAGGCAACAGATACGCAGTATTTT
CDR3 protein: CASRQATDTQYF

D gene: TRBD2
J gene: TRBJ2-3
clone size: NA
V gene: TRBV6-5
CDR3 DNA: TGTGCCAGCAGAACCTTAGCGGGAGGGCCAAGAACGCAGTATTTT
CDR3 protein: CASRTLAGGPRTQYF

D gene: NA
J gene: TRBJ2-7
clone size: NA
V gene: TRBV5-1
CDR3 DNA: TGCGCCAGCAGCCCGGCAGATCCCTACGAGCAGTACTTC
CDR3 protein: CASSPADPYEQYF

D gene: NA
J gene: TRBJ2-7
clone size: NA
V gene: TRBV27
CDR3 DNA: TGTGCCAGCAGTGGTCGTTACAGCTACTACGAGCAGTACTTC
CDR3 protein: CASSGRYSYYEQYF

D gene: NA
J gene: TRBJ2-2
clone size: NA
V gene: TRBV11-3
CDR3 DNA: TGTGCCAGCAGCCCGCAACGGGCACGGACCGGGGAGCTGTTTTTT
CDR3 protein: CASSPQRARTGELFF

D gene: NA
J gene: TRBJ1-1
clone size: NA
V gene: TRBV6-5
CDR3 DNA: TGTGCCAGCAGCCGCAAAGCGGGGGGGGGCACTGAAGCTTTCTTT
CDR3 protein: CASSRKAGGGTEAFF

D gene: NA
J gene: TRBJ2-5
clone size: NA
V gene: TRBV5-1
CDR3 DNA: TGCGCCAGCAGCTTGGTTGGTAGTCTGGAGACCCAGTACTTC
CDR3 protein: CASSLVGSLETQYF

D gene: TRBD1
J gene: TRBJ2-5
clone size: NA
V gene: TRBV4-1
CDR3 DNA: TGCGCCAGCAGCCAGGAGGGCAGGGGGCAGCCAAAGTACTTC
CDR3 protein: CASSQEGRGQPKYF

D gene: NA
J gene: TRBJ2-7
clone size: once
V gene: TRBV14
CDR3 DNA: TGTGCCAGCAGCCAAGATAGCCACTTCTACGAGCAGTACTTC
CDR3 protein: CASSQDSHFYEQYF

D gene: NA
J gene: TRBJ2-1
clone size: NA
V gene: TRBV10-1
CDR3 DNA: TGCGCCAGCAGTGAGTCGATGCGGCAGGGTCCTTACAATGAGCAGTTCTTC
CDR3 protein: CASSESMRQGPYNEQFF

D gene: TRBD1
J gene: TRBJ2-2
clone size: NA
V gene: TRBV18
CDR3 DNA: TGTGCCAGCTCACCGGGGACAGGGGGAACCGGGGAGCTGTTTTTT
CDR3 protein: CASSPGTGGTGELFF

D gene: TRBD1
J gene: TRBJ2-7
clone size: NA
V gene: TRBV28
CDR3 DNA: TGTGCCAGCAGGACGACAGGGGGCAACTCCGAGCAGTACTTC
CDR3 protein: CASRTTGGNSEQYF

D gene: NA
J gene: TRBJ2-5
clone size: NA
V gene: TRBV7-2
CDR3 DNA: TGTGCCAGCAGCTTAGCAGCTAGCGGAAGGGGGGAGACCCAGTACTTC
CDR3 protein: CASSLAASGRGETQYF

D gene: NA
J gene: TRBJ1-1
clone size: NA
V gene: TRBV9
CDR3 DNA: TGTGCCAGCAGCGTAGAACCGAGGAACACTGAAGCTTTCTTT
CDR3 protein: CASSVEPRNTEAFF

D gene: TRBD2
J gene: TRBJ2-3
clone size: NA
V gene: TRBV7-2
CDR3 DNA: TGTGCCAGCAGCTTAGCGTGGGGTAGCGGGAGGCTAGATACGCAGTATTTT
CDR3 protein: CASSLAWGSGRLDTQYF

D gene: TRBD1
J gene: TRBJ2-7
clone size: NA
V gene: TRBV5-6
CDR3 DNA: TGTGCCAGCAGCCACCGTTGGACAGGCCCCTACGAGCAGTACTTC
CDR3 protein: CASSHRWTGPYEQYF

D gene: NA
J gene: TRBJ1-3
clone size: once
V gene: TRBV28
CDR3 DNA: TGTGCCAGCAGCCCGAGGGGGTCCGGAAACACCATATATTTT
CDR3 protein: CASSPRGSGNTIYF

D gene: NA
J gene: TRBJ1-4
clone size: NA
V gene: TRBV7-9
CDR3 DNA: TGTGCCAGCAGCTTAGTACAGGCTAATGAAAAACTGTTTTTT
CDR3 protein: CASSLVQANEKLFF

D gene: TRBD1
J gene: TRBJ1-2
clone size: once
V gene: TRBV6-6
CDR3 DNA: TGTGCCAGCAGCCAGTCAGGGGGCAACTATGGCTACACCTTC
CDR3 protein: CASSQSGGNYGYTF